The clone carrying this TCR beta chain was seen more than once but under ten times. Its antigen is unidentified. This sample was included in a study of early T cells in non-severe SARS-CoV-2 infection. The overall study: From unsorted whole blood, bulk RNA was sequenced, and the chains remained unpaired.

Individual cDNA molecules were tagged with unique molecular identifiers. TCRdb redid the calling of the 5' RACE reads with MiXCR, one entry per CDR3 protein. The sample lists about 56,000 distinct CDR3 sequences, more than 12% seen once, with over 3.5% in the top ten. Study-wide results and caveats: CD4 and private specificities were missed by VDJdb matching, which favored anti-spike CD8 responses.

The CDR3 length is 13 residues. Trimming took 8 bases from V and 6 from J; bases not matched to a gene: 8. Germline CDR1 SGHVS, CDR2 FNYEAQ. The TCR was taken from an adult who was a healthcare worker with PCR-confirmed SARS-CoV-2 infection or an uninfected control (not recorded which). The source material was whole blood, sampled at baseline. The rearrangement links TRBV7-6 to TRBJ2-7; 9 bases are shared with TRBD1. The CDR3 loop is CASSGTGPREQYF. The CDR3 DNA follows: TGTGCCAGCTCCGGGACAGGGCCCCGCGAGCAGTACTTC.